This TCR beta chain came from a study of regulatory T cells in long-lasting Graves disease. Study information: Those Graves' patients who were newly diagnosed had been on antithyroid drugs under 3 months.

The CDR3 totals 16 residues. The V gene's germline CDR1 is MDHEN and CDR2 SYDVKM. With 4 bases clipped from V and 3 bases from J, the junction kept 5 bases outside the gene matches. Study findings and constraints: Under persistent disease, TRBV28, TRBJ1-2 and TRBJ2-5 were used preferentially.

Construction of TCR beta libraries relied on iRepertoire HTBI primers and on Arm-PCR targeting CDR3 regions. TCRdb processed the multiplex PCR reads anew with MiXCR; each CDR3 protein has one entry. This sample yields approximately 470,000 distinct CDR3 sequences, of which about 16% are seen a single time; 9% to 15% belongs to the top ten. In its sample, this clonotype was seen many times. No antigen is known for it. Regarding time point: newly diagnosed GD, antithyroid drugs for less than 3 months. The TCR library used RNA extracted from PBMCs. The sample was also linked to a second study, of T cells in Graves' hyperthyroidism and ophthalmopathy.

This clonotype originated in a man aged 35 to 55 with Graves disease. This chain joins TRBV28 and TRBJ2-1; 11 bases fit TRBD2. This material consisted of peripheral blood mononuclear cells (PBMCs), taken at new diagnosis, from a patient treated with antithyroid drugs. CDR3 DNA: TGTGCCAGCAGTTACCCCGGGACTAGCGGCTACAATGAGCAGTTCTTC. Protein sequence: CASSYPGTSGYNEQFF.